This T cell receptor (beta chain) came from a study of cytomegalovirus exposure and HLA in healthy donors. J was trimmed by 1 base and V by 6 bases; bases with no gene match: 12. The germline gives CDR1 MGHRA, CDR2 YSYEKL. The CDR3 runs 17 residues. This clone appeared a single time. 13 Jbeta primers and 60 Vbeta primers were used for the PCR. Clones were read by immunoSEQ multiplex PCR, and TCRdb kept only the in-frame ones, dropping some. The table records about 170,000 clones, about four fifths of them present only once. The chain has TRBV4-1 and TRBJ2-1; 7 bases align to TRBD2. The receptor was isolated from a young woman in good health and CMV-seropositive. Sequencing was done on a sample of PBMCs. CDR3 protein: CASSHELAGKSYNEQFF. Here the CDR3 DNA reads TGCGCCAGCAGTCATGAATTAGCGGGTAAGTCCTACAATGAGCAGTTCTTC.